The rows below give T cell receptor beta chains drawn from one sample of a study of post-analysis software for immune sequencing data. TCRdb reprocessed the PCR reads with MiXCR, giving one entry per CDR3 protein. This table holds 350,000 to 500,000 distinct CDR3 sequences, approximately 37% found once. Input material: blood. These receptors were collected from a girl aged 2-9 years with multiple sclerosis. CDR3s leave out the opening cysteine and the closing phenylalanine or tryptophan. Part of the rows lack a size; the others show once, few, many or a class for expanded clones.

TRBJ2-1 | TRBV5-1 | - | ASSHLRREGRDEQF
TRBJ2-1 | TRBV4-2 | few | ASSHGLAAYNEQF
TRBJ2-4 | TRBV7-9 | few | ASSLLKNIQY
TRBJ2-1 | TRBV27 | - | ASSSRLGGSSYNEQF
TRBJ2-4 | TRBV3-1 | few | ASSQIRDSLREQY
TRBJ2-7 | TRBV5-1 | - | ASSLFPSGTGAYEQY
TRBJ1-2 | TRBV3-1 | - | ASSPDSGRGYGYT
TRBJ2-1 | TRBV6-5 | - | ASQPGRSPYNEQF
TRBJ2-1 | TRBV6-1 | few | ASSVRGAELSYNEQF
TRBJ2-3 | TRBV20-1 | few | SARDRGRTDTQY
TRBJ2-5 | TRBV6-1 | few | ASSPGTRGETQY
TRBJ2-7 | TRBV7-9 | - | ASSHLPDRIYEQY
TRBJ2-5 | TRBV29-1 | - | SGVGVQETQY
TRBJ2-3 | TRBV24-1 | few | ATDAGTGPTDTQY
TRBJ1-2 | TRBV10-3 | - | AITTEAYGHT
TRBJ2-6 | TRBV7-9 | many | ASSLLGAANVLT
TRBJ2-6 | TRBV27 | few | ASTPLTGANVLT
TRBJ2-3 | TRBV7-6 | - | ASSLLPGTGYTDTQY
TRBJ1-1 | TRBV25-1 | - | ASSEWAEAF
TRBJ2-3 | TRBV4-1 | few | ASSQRTGLATDTQY
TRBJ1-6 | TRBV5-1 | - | ASSLVFNSPLH
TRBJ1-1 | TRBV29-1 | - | SVVVQGKNTEAF
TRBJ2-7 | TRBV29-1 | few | SALPTEAAYEQY
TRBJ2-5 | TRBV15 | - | ATSRDRGWEETQY
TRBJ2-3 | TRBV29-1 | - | SAEGTVTDTQY
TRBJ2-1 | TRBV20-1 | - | SAAASSEQF
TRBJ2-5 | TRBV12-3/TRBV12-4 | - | ASSLVVAGGLLGQETQY
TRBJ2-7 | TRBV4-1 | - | ASSQKPGQGIYEQY
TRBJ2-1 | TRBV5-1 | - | ASSSAGTPGF
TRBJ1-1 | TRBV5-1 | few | ASSLDPGDTEAF
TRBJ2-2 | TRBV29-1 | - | SVPLNTGELF
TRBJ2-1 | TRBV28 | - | ASSRRLLGEQF
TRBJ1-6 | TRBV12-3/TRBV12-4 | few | ASSLRRSPLH
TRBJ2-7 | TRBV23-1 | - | ASSHSCVTTYEQY
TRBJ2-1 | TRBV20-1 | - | SAETAYNEQF
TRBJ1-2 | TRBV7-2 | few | ASSPEEGGVNYGYT
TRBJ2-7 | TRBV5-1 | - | ASSPGLIYEQY
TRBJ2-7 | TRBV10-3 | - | AISGDINYEQY
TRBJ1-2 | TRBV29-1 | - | SAEGTGYGYT
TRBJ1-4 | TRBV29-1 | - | SAEGSGDNEKLF
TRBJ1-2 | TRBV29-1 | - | SVGFRGALGYT
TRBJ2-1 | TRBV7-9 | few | ASSLTGSSSYNEQF
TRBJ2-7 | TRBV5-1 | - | ASSQVVGGEQY
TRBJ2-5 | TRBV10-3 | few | AISESSGRGAFGTQY
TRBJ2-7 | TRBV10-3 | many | AISGSGQWLYEQY
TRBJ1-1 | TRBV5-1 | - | ASSLAVAGGGGNTEAF
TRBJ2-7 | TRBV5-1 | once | ASSLGLGGNYEQY
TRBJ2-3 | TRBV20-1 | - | SAEGFHRTSGGAVSTDTQY
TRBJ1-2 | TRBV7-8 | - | ASSLGSRANYGYT
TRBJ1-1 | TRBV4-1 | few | ASSHTGEAF
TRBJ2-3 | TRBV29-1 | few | SARLGPSTDTQY
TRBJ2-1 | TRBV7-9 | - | ASSLVSGSYNEQF